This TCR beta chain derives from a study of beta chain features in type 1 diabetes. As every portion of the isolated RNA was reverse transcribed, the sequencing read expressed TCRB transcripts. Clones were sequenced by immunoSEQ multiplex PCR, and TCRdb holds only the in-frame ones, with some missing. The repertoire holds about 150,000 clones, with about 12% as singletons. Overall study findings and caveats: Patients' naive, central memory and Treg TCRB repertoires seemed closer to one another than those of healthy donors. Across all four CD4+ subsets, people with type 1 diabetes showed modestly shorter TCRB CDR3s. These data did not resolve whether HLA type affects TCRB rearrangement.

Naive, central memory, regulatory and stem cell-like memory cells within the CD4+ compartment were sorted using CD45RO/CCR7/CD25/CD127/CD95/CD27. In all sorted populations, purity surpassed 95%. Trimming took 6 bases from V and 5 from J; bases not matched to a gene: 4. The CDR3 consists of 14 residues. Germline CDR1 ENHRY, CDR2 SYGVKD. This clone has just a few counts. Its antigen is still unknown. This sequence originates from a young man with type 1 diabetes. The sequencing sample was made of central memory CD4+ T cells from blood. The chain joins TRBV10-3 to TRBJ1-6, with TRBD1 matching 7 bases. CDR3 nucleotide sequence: TGTGCCATCAGAACCGGGACAGATAATTCACCCCTCCACTTT. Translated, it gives CAIRTGTDNSPLHF.